Listed below are T cell receptor beta chains from one sample, sequenced in a study of regulatory T cells in long-lasting Graves disease. TCRdb recomputed calls from the multiplex PCR reads with MiXCR, one row per CDR3 protein. The sample has roughly 420,000 distinct CDR3 sequences; less than 20% are singletons. These data were also reused for a study on T cells in Graves' hyperthyroidism and ophthalmopathy.

This material consisted of peripheral blood mononuclear cells (PBMCs), taken at new diagnosis, from a patient treated with antithyroid drugs. The receptors here all came from a woman aged 18-29 years with Graves disease. CDR3s include the opening cysteine and the closing phenylalanine or tryptophan. The D gene is left open where the match is weak. A row's size may be missing; if present it is once, few, many or a size class.

v_gene: TRBV29-1
j_gene: TRBJ2-3
d_gene: TRBD2
abundance: NA
CDR3aa: CSVGTSGSPSTDTQYF
CDR3nt: TGCAGCGTTGGGACTAGCGGGAGCCCTAGCACAGATACGCAGTATTTT

v_gene: TRBV5-6
j_gene: TRBJ1-5
d_gene: NA
abundance: NA
CDR3aa: CASSPSGGVVNQPQHF
CDR3nt: TGTGCCAGCAGCCCCTCCGGGGGCGTTGTTAATCAGCCCCAGCATTTT

v_gene: TRBV6-5
j_gene: TRBJ1-4
d_gene: TRBD1
abundance: NA
CDR3aa: CASSLDRAGVKLFF
CDR3nt: TGTGCCAGCAGTTTAGACAGGGCTGGTGTAAAACTGTTTTTT

v_gene: TRBV6-1
j_gene: TRBJ2-7
d_gene: NA
abundance: many
CDR3aa: CASHPPDSIYEQYF
CDR3nt: TGTGCCAGCCACCCCCCCGACAGTATCTACGAGCAGTACTTC

v_gene: TRBV7-3
j_gene: TRBJ2-4
d_gene: NA
abundance: many
CDR3aa: CASSLSSTTIQYF
CDR3nt: TGTGCCAGCAGCTTATCCTCAACGACCATTCAGTACTTC

v_gene: TRBV11-2
j_gene: TRBJ2-7
d_gene: NA
abundance: NA
CDR3aa: CASSLVTIGEQYF
CDR3nt: TGTGCCAGCAGCTTAGTGACTATCGGCGAGCAGTACTTC

v_gene: TRBV9
j_gene: TRBJ1-2
d_gene: NA
abundance: many
CDR3aa: CASSVGGGDGYTF
CDR3nt: TGTGCCAGCAGCGTAGGGGGCGGTGATGGCTACACCTTC

v_gene: TRBV5-1
j_gene: TRBJ1-2
d_gene: NA
abundance: NA
CDR3aa: CASRGSDTDGYTF
CDR3nt: TGCGCCAGCAGGGGGTCGGATACGGATGGCTACACCTTC

v_gene: TRBV28
j_gene: TRBJ2-5
d_gene: NA
abundance: many
CDR3aa: CASSPIMGQEQETQYF
CDR3nt: TGTGCCAGCAGTCCTATTATGGGTCAGGAGCAAGAGACCCAGTACTTC

v_gene: TRBV12-3/TRBV12-4
j_gene: TRBJ2-5
d_gene: NA
abundance: many
CDR3aa: CASSPGRQNQETQYF
CDR3nt: TGTGCCAGCAGCCCTGGGAGACAGAACCAAGAGACCCAGTACTTC

v_gene: TRBV6-9
j_gene: TRBJ1-1
d_gene: NA
abundance: few
CDR3aa: CASSYSTEAFF
CDR3nt: TGTGCCAGCAGTTACTCCACTGAAGCTTTCTTT

v_gene: TRBV7-3
j_gene: TRBJ2-1
d_gene: NA
abundance: many
CDR3aa: CASSRTESSYNEQFF
CDR3nt: TGTGCCAGCAGCCGAACAGAGAGCTCCTACAATGAGCAGTTCTTC

v_gene: TRBV6-1
j_gene: TRBJ2-7
d_gene: TRBD1
abundance: NA
CDR3aa: CASSQQRDRDAYEQYF
CDR3nt: TGTGCCAGCAGTCAGCAAAGGGACAGGGACGCCTACGAGCAGTACTTC